This TCR beta chain was profiled in a study of cytomegalovirus exposure and HLA in healthy donors. The wider study: Caucasian-associated ancestry cluster membership applied to around 76% of around 400 genotyped donors.

This clone came up once. Its specificity is unknown. With 2 bases removed from V and 2 bases from J, the gap between germline ends came to 13 bases. Germline values: CDR1 MGHRA, CDR2 YSYEKL. The length of the CDR3 is 15 residues. The study's findings and limits: A highly shared variant cluster was judged a likely technical artifact.

The PCR used 60 Vbeta and 13 Jbeta primers. Sequencing was performed with immunoSEQ multiplex PCR; in TCRdb, only in-frame clones are kept and a portion is missing. The table lists more than 150,000 clones, 80% to 85% of them singletons. The specimen sequenced was PBMCs. The TCR comes from a boy between 2 and 10 years old in good health and CMV-seronegative. The chain is built from TRBV4-1 and TRBJ2-7; perhaps TRBD2 as D (6 bases). The CDR3, as DNA: TGCGCCAGCAGCCAACAGCAGGGACTTGCCTACGAGCAGTACTTC. The encoded protein is CASSQQQGLAYEQYF.